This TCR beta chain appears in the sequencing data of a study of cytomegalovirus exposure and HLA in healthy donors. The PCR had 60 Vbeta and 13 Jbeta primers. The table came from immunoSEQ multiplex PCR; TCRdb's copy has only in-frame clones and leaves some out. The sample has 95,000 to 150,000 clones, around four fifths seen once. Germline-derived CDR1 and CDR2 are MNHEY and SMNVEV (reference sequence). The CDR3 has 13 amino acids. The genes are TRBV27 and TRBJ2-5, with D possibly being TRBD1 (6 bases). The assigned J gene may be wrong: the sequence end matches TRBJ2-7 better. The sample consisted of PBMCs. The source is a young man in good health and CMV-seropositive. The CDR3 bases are TGTGCCAGCAGGAGGGACACGGCCTACGAGCAGTACTTC. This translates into CASRRDTAYEQYF.